The source of this T cell receptor beta chain is a study of human T cells and chemical hapten exposure. Whole-study context: DPC at 0.01% went onto the upper back in patch tests, read at 6 days. Study results and caveats: Expanded TCRs produced significantly more large CDR3 similarity clusters than controls did.

The V end was cut by 5 bases, the J end by 3 bases, with 15 bases between. Germline loops: CDR1 SGHDT, CDR2 YYEEEE. CDR3 length: 14 amino acids. About this clonotype: Its target is unknown.

Specified time point: patch test 1, 2 weeks after DPC sensitization. Specified treatment: therapeutic diphenylcyclopropenone sensitization with weekly scalp DPC. TCRdb redid the calling of the RACE reads with MiXCR, one entry per CDR3 protein. This table has roughly 120,000 distinct CDR3 sequences, about 12% appearing once. The input for sequencing was whole blood, taken in connection with sensitization to the hapten diphenylcyclopropenone (DPC). The chain has TRBV5-6 and TRBJ2-7; the D is unclear. The clonotype was recovered from a woman aged 45-59 years with alopecia areata. Some clones in this sample may be carry-over from other donors' samples. CDR3 loop: CASRLRFNNYEQYF. CDR3 nucleotides: TGTGCCAGCAGGCTCCGGTTCAACAACTACGAGCAGTACTTC. Supplemented by reference TRBV5-6 and TRBJ2-7, the full variable domain reads DAGVTQSPTHLIKTRGQQVTLRCSPKSGHDTVSWYQQALGQGPQFIFQYYEEEERQRGNFPDRFSGHQFPNYSSELNVNALLLGDSALYLCASRLRFNNYEQYFGPGTRLTVT.